This entry is about one TCR beta chain. What it binds is not known. This entry comes from a study of cytomegalovirus exposure and HLA in healthy donors. Study-wide findings and caveats: Both high specificity and high sensitivity reportedly marked the classifier's diagnosis of cytomegalovirus status.

CDR1 is SGHDT, CDR2 YYEEEE, per germline. This CDR3 spans 13 amino acids. The V end was cut by 0 bases, the J end by 7 bases, with 10 bases between. TCRdb's table, derived via immunoSEQ multiplex PCR, lists solely in-frame clones and lacks some. The table records around 400,000 clones, 80% to 90% of them present only once. The V call is TRBV5-6, the J call TRBJ1-2; possible D gene TRBD1, 6 bases. This clonotype was sampled from a woman aged 18 to 35 in good health and CMV-seronegative. What was sequenced was PBMCs. CDR3 DNA: TGTGCCAGCAGCTTGGACAGGGATGGTGGCTACACCTTC. Translating gives CASSLDRDGGYTF. The variable domain in full, with the rest retrieved from reference TRBV5-6 and TRBJ1-2, is DAGVTQSPTHLIKTRGQQVTLRCSPKSGHDTVSWYQQALGQGPQFIFQYYEEEERQRGNFPDRFSGHQFPNYSSELNVNALLLGDSALYLCASSLDRDGGYTFGSGTRLTVV.